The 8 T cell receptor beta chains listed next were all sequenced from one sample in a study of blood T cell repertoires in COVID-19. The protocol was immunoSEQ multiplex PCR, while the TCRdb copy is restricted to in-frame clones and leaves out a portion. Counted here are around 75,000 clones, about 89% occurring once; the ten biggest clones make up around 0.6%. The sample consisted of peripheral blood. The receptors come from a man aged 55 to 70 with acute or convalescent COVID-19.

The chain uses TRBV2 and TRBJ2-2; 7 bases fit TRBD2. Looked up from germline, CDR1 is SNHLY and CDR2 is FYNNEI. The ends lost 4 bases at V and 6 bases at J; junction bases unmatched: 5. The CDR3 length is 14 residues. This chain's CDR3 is CASSGLAAAGELFF. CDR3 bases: TGTGCCAGCAGTGGTCTAGCGGCTGCCGGGGAGCTGTTTTTT.

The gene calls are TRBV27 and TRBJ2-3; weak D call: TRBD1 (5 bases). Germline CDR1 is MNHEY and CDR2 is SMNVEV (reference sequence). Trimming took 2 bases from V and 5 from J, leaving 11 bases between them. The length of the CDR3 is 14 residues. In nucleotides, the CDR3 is TGTGCCAGCAGTTTAAAGGGGTACCTAGATACGCAGTATTTT. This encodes CASSLKGYLDTQYF.

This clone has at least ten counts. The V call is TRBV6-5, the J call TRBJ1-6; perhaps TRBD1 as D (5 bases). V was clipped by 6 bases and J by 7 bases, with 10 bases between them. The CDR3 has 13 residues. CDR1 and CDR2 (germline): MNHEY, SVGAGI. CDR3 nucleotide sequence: TGTGCCAGCAGATCAGGGCAGAATTCACCCCTCCACTTT. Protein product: CASRSGQNSPLHF.

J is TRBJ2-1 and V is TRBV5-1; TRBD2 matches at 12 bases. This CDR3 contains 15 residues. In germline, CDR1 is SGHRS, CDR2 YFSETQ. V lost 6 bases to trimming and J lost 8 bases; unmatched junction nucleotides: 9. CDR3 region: CASTTLAGGFDEQFF. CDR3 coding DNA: TGCGCCAGCACCACCCTAGCGGGGGGGTTCGATGAGCAGTTCTTC.

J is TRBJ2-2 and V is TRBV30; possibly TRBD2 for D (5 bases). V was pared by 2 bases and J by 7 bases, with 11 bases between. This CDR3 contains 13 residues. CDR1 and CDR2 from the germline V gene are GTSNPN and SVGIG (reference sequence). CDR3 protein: CAWSSGFDGELFF. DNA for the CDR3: TGTGCCTGGAGTTCGGGGTTTGACGGGGAGCTGTTTTTT.

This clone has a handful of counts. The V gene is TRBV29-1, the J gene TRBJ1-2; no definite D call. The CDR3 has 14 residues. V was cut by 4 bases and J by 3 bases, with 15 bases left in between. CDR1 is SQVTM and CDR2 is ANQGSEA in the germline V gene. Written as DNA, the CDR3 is TGCAGCGTTGGGGAGCAGAATAGTCACTATGGCTACACCTTC. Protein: CSVGEQNSHYGYTF.

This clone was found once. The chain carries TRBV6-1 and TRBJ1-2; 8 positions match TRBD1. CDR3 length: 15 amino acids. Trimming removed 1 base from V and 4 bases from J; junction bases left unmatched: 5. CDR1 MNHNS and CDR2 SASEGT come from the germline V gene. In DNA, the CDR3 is TGTGCCAGCAGTGAAGGGACAGGGAGGGGCTATGGCTACACCTTC. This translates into CASSEGTGRGYGYTF.

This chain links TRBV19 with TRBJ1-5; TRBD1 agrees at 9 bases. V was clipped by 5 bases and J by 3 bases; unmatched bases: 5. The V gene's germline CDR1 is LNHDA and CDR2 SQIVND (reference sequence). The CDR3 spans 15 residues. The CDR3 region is CASSEGTGINQPQHF. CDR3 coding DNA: TGTGCCAGTAGTGAAGGGACAGGGATCAATCAGCCCCAGCATTTT.